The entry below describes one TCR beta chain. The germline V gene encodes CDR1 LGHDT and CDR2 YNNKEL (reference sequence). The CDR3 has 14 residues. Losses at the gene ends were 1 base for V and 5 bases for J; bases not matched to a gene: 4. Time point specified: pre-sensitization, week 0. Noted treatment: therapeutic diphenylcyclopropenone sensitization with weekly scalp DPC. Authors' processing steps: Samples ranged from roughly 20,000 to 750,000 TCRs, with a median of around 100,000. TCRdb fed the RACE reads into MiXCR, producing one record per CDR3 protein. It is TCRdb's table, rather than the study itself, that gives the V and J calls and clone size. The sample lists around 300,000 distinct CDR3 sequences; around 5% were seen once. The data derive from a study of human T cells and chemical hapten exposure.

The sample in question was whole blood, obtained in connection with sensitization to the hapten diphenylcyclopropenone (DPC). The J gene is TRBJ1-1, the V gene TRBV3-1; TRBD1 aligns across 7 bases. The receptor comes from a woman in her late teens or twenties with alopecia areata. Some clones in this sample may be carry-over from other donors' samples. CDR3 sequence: CASSQARGMTEAFF. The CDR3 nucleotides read TGTGCCAGCAGCCAAGCCAGGGGGATGACTGAAGCTTTCTTT.